The rows below give T cell receptor beta chains drawn from one sample of a study of T cell responses to AZD1222 COVID-19 vaccine. Using immunoSEQ multiplex PCR, the repertoire was profiled, and TCRdb retains in-frame clones only, with some absent. The repertoire holds about 120,000 clones, with roughly nine tenths as singletons. Sequences were derived from peripheral blood, sampled on day 0 of AZD1222 vaccination. The receptors here all came from an adult in good health. Each CDR3 is given with its conserved first and last residue.

V: TRBV27; J: TRBJ1-2; CDR3: CASSPGFPYGYTF
V: TRBV2; J: TRBJ1-3; CDR3: CASSERVGNTIYF
V: TRBV7-8; J: TRBJ2-1; CDR3: CASTSGRRERGDEQFF
V: TRBV30; J: TRBJ2-7; CDR3: CAWSVQGSHEQYF
V: TRBV14; J: TRBJ1-6; CDR3: CASRAGFDSPLHF
V: TRBV6-2/TRBV6-3; J: TRBJ1-4; CDR3: CASSWTGASEKLFF
V: TRBV6-2/TRBV6-3; J: TRBJ2-3; CDR3: CASSSEGLTDTQYF
V: TRBV3-1/TRBV3-2; J: TRBJ2-3; CDR3: CASSPSGGAADTQYF
V: TRBV11-2; J: TRBJ2-1; CDR3: CASSRTPYNEQFF
V: TRBV2; J: TRBJ1-1; CDR3: CASRGWSTEAFF
V: TRBV3-1/TRBV3-2; J: TRBJ1-1; CDR3: CASSLTQRGSEAFF
V: TRBV11-2; J: TRBJ2-5; CDR3: CASSLDAGSETQYF
V: TRBV6-5; J: TRBJ1-5; CDR3: CASRPQGGNQPQHF
V: TRBV10-2; J: TRBJ1-1; CDR3: CASSGGLDWEAEAFF
V: TRBV5-1; J: TRBJ2-3; CDR3: CASSLTSEKGDTQYF
V: TRBV3-1/TRBV3-2; J: TRBJ2-1; CDR3: CASRGQGVDEQFF
V: TRBV27; J: TRBJ1-2; CDR3: CASSSRTQLYGYTF
V: TRBV7-2; J: TRBJ2-1; CDR3: CASSPGTRSYNEQFF
V: TRBV14; J: TRBJ2-5; CDR3: CASSPGQYQETQYF
V: TRBV18; J: TRBJ2-1; CDR3: CASLPRGYNEQFF
V: TRBV3-1/TRBV3-2; J: TRBJ2-1; CDR3: CASSPQTRTEQFF
V: TRBV7-3; J: TRBJ2-2; CDR3: CASSPQGGQNTGELFF
V: TRBV5-4; J: TRBJ1-4; CDR3: CASSLAGQGGEKLFF
V: TRBV9; J: TRBJ2-3; CDR3: CASSASGGYTQYF
V: TRBV19; J: TRBJ2-7; CDR3: CASSMVSGGPGEQYF
V: TRBV9; J: TRBJ2-3; CDR3: CASSPKLLGIDTQYF
V: TRBV9; J: TRBJ2-2; CDR3: CASSLRPQNTGELFF
V: TRBV19; J: TRBJ1-1; CDR3: CASIGFHREANTEAFF
V: TRBV5-6; J: TRBJ1-1; CDR3: CASSLKMGQGYTEAFF
V: TRBV13; J: TRBJ2-1; CDR3: CASSSGRISYNEQFF
V: TRBV11-2; J: TRBJ2-7; CDR3: CASSLDLRTGVHEQYF
V: TRBV12-5; J: TRBJ1-6; CDR3: CASAPQGAGNSPLHF
V: TRBV9; J: TRBJ1-3; CDR3: CASSVGSGNTIYF
V: TRBV11-2; J: TRBJ1-2; CDR3: CASSLELRGYTF
V: TRBV4-2; J: TRBJ1-1; CDR3: CASQGGTGETEAFF
V: TRBV19; J: TRBJ1-2; CDR3: CASSNVGLLGYGYTF
V: TRBV25-1; J: TRBJ2-2; CDR3: CASSETSGPGELFF
V: TRBV5-4; J: TRBJ2-3; CDR3: CASSRGQNWRDTQYF
V: TRBV5-1; J: TRBJ2-1; CDR3: CASSLAGHGVPYNEQFF
V: TRBV5-1; J: TRBJ1-4; CDR3: CASSRGPTDEKLFF
V: TRBV9; J: TRBJ1-2; CDR3: CASSTRQAYGYTF
V: TRBV5-4; J: TRBJ1-1; CDR3: CASSYRTKNTEAFF
V: TRBV19; J: TRBJ1-5; CDR3: CASSRQVNSNQPQHF
V: TRBV7-8; J: TRBJ1-1; CDR3: CASRGVARTEAFF
V: TRBV7-8; J: TRBJ1-2; CDR3: CASSLRLKNYGYTF
V: TRBV4-1; J: TRBJ1-5; CDR3: CASSQDWRDSNQPQHF
V: TRBV7-9; J: TRBJ1-3; CDR3: CASSLAVSGNTIYF
V: TRBV6-5; J: TRBJ1-2; CDR3: CASSYSHRGYGYTF
V: TRBV19; J: TRBJ1-1; CDR3: CASTPWTGGMDAEAFF